The following is a T cell receptor beta chain sequence with its context. This record comes from a study of cytomegalovirus exposure and HLA in healthy donors. Trimming pared 1 base from V and 1 base from J, leaving 7 bases between. CDR1 and CDR2 (germline): SQVTM, ANQGSEA. The CDR3 is 13 amino acids. Use of 60 Vbeta and 13 Jbeta primers characterized the PCR. Assay used: immunoSEQ multiplex PCR; TCRdb lists only in-frame clones, some missing. The table lists more than 100,000 clones, around nine tenths of them singletons. The chain couples TRBV29-1 to TRBJ2-5; the D is unclear. This clonotype was obtained from a woman aged 25 to 39 in good health and CMV-seronegative. The sequenced material came from PBMCs. The CDR3 nucleotides read TGCAGCGTTGAAGGAACCGGCCAAGAGACCCAGTACTTC. It codes for CSVEGTGQETQYF.